This passage covers 20 T cell receptor beta chains from one sample sequenced in a study of blood T cell repertoires in COVID-19. Only in-frame clones appear in the TCRdb table, and some are missing; sequencing was by immunoSEQ multiplex PCR. The table records over 150,000 clones, approximately 80% of them present only once. The sample consisted of PBMCs or T cells enriched from blood (not recorded which). The receptor source for this set is a woman aged 50 to 60 who had recovered from COVID-19.

J is TRBJ2-2 and V is TRBV27; D gene unclear. The V gene lost 3 bases and the J gene lost 1 base, with 12 bases spanning the gap. CDR3 length equals 16 residues. Germline V gene sequence: CDR1 MNHEY, CDR2 SMNVEV (reference sequence). The CDR3 region has the DNA TGTGCCAGCAGTTTGAAATCAGGATGGAACACCGGGGAGCTGTTTTTT. It encodes CASSLKSGWNTGELFF.

CDR3 amino acids: CASSSDGGHSYEQYF. The DNA for the CDR3 is TGTGCCAGCAGCTCAGATGGGGGCCACTCCTACGAGCAGTACTTC. V is TRBV9 and J is TRBJ2-7, with a tentative D call TRBD1 (6 bases). The V gene's germline CDR1 is SGDLS and CDR2 YYNGEE. CDR3 size: 15 residues. Trimming took 4 bases from V and 0 from J, leaving 14 bases between them.

J is TRBJ1-6 and V is TRBV5-4; D uncertain. The length of the CDR3 is 14 residues. The V end was cut by 2 bases, the J end by 7 bases, with 10 bases between. CDR1 SGHNT and CDR2 YYREEE come from the germline V gene (reference sequence). CDR3 nucleotides: TGTGCCAGCAGCTTAAGAGGTAGCAATTCACCCCTCCACTTT. As protein: CASSLRGSNSPLHF.

The chain carries TRBV2 and TRBJ2-5, with D tentatively TRBD1 (5 bases). Germline V gives CDR1 SNHLY, CDR2 FYNNEI. Trimming removed 4 bases at V and 7 bases at J, with 13 bases between. The CDR3 contains 13 residues. The CDR3 spells CASSGQILGTQYF. The CDR3 DNA sequence: TGTGCCAGCAGTGGACAGATCCTTGGGACCCAGTACTTC.

DNA for the CDR3: TGTGCCAGCAGAGGACAGGGAGGAAACACCATATATTTT. This translates into CASRGQGGNTIYF. This rearrangement joins TRBV9 to TRBJ1-3; TRBD1 matches at 8 bases. The CDR3 has 13 residues. The germline gives CDR1 SGDLS, CDR2 YYNGEE. The J segment lost 4 bases and the V segment lost 5 bases, leaving 2 bases of the junction unmatched.

The chain links TRBV19 to TRBJ2-7; unclear D gene. Germline assignment: CDR1 LNHDA and CDR2 SQIVND (reference sequence). The CDR3 is 13 amino acids. Deletions cut 5 bases from V and 3 bases from J, with 11 bases between. The CDR3 spells CASSVDKFYEQYF. CDR3 bases: TGTGCCAGTAGTGTCGACAAGTTCTACGAGCAGTACTTC.

V gene TRBV5-5 combines with J gene TRBJ2-1; TRBD2 agrees at 11 bases. Germline CDR1 and CDR2: SGHKS and YYEKEE (reference sequence). This CDR3 region has 18 residues. J gave up 0 bases and V 2 bases, and 7 bases lay outside the gene matches. As DNA, the CDR3 is TGTGCCAGCAGCTTCGGGACTAGCGGCCTGAGCTCCTACAATGAGCAGTTCTTC. It yields the protein CASSFGTSGLSSYNEQFF.

The chain combines TRBV28 with TRBJ2-7; 7 bases agree with TRBD2. The CDR3 extends over 15 amino acids. Trimming took 7 bases from V and 6 from J; bases not matched to a gene: 15. CDR1 and CDR2 (germline): MDHEN, SYDVKM. The CDR3 bases are TGTGCCAGCATCATTGAGGGAGGGGCCTACGGCGAGCAGTACTTC. Translated: CASIIEGGAYGEQYF.

The chain is built from TRBV11-2 and TRBJ2-1; no definite D call. Germline V gene sequence: CDR1 SGHAT, CDR2 FQNNGV. V lost 3 bases, J lost 13 bases, and 10 bases lay in between. There are 11 residues in the CDR3. Here the CDR3 reads CASSFQVTQFF. CDR3 bases: TGTGCCAGCAGCTTTCAGGTCACACAGTTCTTC. Using reference TRBV11-2 and TRBJ2-1 for the parts outside the CDR3, the full variable domain is EAGVAQSPRYKIIEKRQSVAFWCNPISGHATLYWYQQILGQGPKLLIQFQNNGVVDDSQLPKDRFSAERLKGVDSTLKIQPAKLEDSAVYLCASSFQVTQFFGPGTRLTVL.

This clone was detected only once. The chain links TRBV10-2 to TRBJ2-7; 11 positions agree with TRBD2. CDR1 and CDR2 (germline): WSHSY, SAAADI. With V trimmed by 4 bases and J by 3 bases, 5 bases remained unmatched. This CDR3 has 15 residues. CDR3 DNA: TGCGCCAGCAGTGGCGCTAGCGGGAGGATCTACGAGCAGTACTTC. Its translation: CASSGASGRIYEQYF.

This clone occurred once. This sequence joins TRBV5-1 and TRBJ2-7; D might be TRBD1 (5 bases). This CDR3 region has 14 residues. Germline loops: CDR1 SGHRS, CDR2 YFSETQ. V was pared by 3 bases and J by 4 bases, with 14 bases between. The DNA of the CDR3 is TGCGCCAGCAGCTCAGGACAATTTGTTTACGAGCAGTACTTC. Encoded protein: CASSSGQFVYEQYF.

This rearrangement joins TRBV12-3 or TRBV12-4 to TRBJ2-6, with TRBD1 as a possible D gene (6 bases). This CDR3 spans 12 amino acids. V dropped 6 bases and J dropped 12 bases, with 12 bases sitting between them. CDR3 sequence reads: CASSAKQGVLTF. As DNA, the CDR3 is TGTGCCAGCAGCGCGAAACAGGGCGTCCTGACTTTC.

The rearrangement links TRBV7-8 to TRBJ2-2, with 8 bases matching TRBD1. CDR1 and CDR2 (germline): SGHVS, FQNEAQ. J was trimmed by 2 bases and V by 5 bases; bases with no gene match: 7. The CDR3 spans 16 residues. The CDR3 reads CASSLDRVLNTGELFF. The CDR3 DNA reads as TGTGCCAGCAGCCTGGACAGGGTCCTTAACACCGGGGAGCTGTTTTTT.

V and J are TRBV9 and TRBJ2-3; 8 bases are a match to TRBD2. The germline CDR1 and CDR2 sequences are SGDLS and YYNGEE. V shed 6 bases, J shed 0 bases, and the junction held 6 bases outside the gene matches. This CDR3 has 15 amino acids. The CDR3 nucleotides read TGTGCCAGCACCACCGGGGGGGGTAGCACAGATACGCAGTATTTT. Encoded protein: CASTTGGGSTDTQYF. The full variable domain, with the rest looked up from reference TRBV9 and TRBJ2-3, is DSGVTQTPKHLITATGQRVTLRCSPRSGDLSVYWYQQSLDQGLQFLIQYYNGEERAKGNILERFSAQQFPDLHSELNLSSLELGDSALYFCASTTGGGSTDTQYFGPGTRLTVL.

The chain uses TRBV3-1 (or the pseudogene TRBV3-2) and TRBJ2-1; 7 nucleotides align to TRBD2. This CDR3 spans 14 amino acids. Germline trimming cut 2 bases from V and 5 bases from J; bases unmatched to any gene: 3. Germline V gene data show CDR1 as LGHDT and CDR2 as YNNKEL (reference sequence). The CDR3 reads CASSQTSVNNEQFF. In DNA, the CDR3 is TGTGCCAGCAGCCAAACTAGCGTTAACAATGAGCAGTTCTTC.

This chain connects TRBV5-1 to TRBJ2-7; TRBD2 aligns across 9 bases. Trimming cost V 5 bases and J 2 bases; bases outside gene matches: 5. The CDR3 is made up of 14 amino acids. The germline V gene has CDR1 SGHRS and CDR2 YFSETQ. The CDR3 region is CASSSSGKAYEQYF. CDR3 coding DNA: TGCGCCAGCAGTTCTAGCGGGAAGGCCTACGAGCAGTACTTC.

The rearrangement links TRBV5-1 to TRBJ1-2; TRBD1 matches 7 bases. Germline V gives CDR1 SGHRS, CDR2 YFSETQ. J was trimmed by 5 bases and V by 4 bases; bases with no gene match: 5. The CDR3 consists of 13 residues. Here the CDR3 reads CASSETGLYGYTF. For the CDR3, the DNA is TGCGCCAGCAGCGAGACAGGGTTGTATGGCTACACCTTC.

The chain combines TRBV11-2 with TRBJ1-3, with D possibly matching TRBD1 (6 bases). V gave up 5 bases and J gave up 2 bases, with 13 bases separating them. The CDR3 has 15 amino acids. Germline V CDR1 and CDR2: SGHAT, FQNNGV. The CDR3 here is CASSPGQITGNTIYF. In nucleotides, the CDR3 is TGTGCCAGCAGCCCCGGACAGATAACTGGAAACACCATATATTTT.

This clone was detected only a few times. The J gene is TRBJ2-1, the V gene TRBV6-2 or TRBV6-3; D is ambiguous. Germline-derived CDR1 and CDR2 are MNHEY and SVGEGT. Trimming removed 4 bases at V and 3 bases at J, with 22 bases between. The CDR3 contains 18 residues. The chain's CDR3 is CASSSSTPRLTHYNEQFF. In DNA form, the CDR3 reads TGTGCCAGCAGTTCATCAACACCGCGACTCACGCACTACAATGAGCAGTTCTTC.

The rearrangement uses TRBV21-1 and TRBJ1-3; the D segment call TRBD1 is taken from the table without a DNA check. TRBV21-1 is recorded as a pseudogene. This CDR3 has 17 amino acids. In DNA, the CDR3 is TGTGCCAGCAGCAAAGGGTCGGACAGGGAGTCTGGAAACACCATATATTTT. This translates into CASSKGSDRESGNTIYF.